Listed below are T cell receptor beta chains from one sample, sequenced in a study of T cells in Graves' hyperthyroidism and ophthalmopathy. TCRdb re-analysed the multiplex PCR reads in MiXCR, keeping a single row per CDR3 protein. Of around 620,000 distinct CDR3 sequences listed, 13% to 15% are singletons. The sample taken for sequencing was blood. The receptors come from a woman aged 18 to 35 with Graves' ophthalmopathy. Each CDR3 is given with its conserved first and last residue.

CASSLGENYGYTF	TRBJ1-2	TRBV27
CASSPGTSGSLWTYNEQFF	TRBJ2-1	TRBV6-1
CASSTNEKLFF	TRBJ1-4	TRBV7-8
CASSDDSYSGNTIYF	TRBJ1-3	TRBV9
CSVLVAGSGEQFF	TRBJ2-1	TRBV29-1
CAWSSTGGSNEQFF	TRBJ2-1	TRBV30
CASSQKSGGVLWSNNEQFF	TRBJ2-1	TRBV4-1
CASSQGTGKTYNSPLHF	TRBJ1-6	TRBV4-3
CATSDPGLFSYNEQFF	TRBJ2-1	TRBV24-1
CAWSGNSGETQYF	TRBJ2-5	TRBV30
CASTYSYPLSGNTIYF	TRBJ1-3	TRBV6-1
CASKEYPRSPLHF	TRBJ1-6	TRBV28
CASSYRDRGYNEQFF	TRBJ2-1	TRBV5-1
CASSVGLGSYEQYF	TRBJ2-7	TRBV9
CSAEGPLNYGYTF	TRBJ1-2	TRBV20-1
CASSHDRNTEAFF	TRBJ1-1	TRBV18
CSARDYSGRTDTQYF	TRBJ2-3	TRBV20-1
CASSLARDRDSNEQFF	TRBJ2-1	TRBV7-9
CASSLAPQGANEQFF	TRBJ2-1	TRBV7-9
CASSIERGWSNQPQHF	TRBJ1-5	TRBV19
CASSLGGYTF	TRBJ1-2	TRBV5-8
CASSLRQKGYTF	TRBJ1-2	TRBV28
CATSERQVNQPQHF	TRBJ1-5	TRBV24-1
CASSDSTSGVGIQYF	TRBJ2-4	TRBV7-9
CSVELGRDRYNEQFF	TRBJ2-1	TRBV29-1
CASSDLPAYGYTF	TRBJ1-2	TRBV25-1
CASSLLPVTVTDTQYF	TRBJ2-3	TRBV5-5
CASSVDPTRGETQYF	TRBJ2-5	TRBV9
CASSLRQWNTEAFF	TRBJ1-1	TRBV5-6
CASRLGQGKIEQYF	TRBJ2-7	TRBV2
CATAPIRGTGFSYEQYF	TRBJ2-7	TRBV19
CASSRNTVYEQFF	.	TRBV5-6
CSVEIGRMNTEAFF	TRBJ1-1	TRBV29-1
CASSIKQASFYNEQFF	TRBJ2-1	TRBV19
CASSLVQGLAGVETQYF	TRBJ2-5	TRBV7-9
CASSFGTSGSRSYNEQFF	TRBJ2-1	TRBV5-4
CASSQMGGSYEQYF	TRBJ2-7	TRBV3-1
CASSAYGDSYEQYF	TRBJ2-7	TRBV27
CASSLGQGARQGTEAFF	TRBJ1-1	TRBV5-1
CASGFPGLNTEAFF	TRBJ1-1	TRBV12-5
CSATDRVFMNTEAFF	TRBJ1-1	TRBV20-1
CASSDGGQGLYGYTF	TRBJ1-2	TRBV6-1
CASSHELAGGKRTDTQYF	TRBJ2-3	TRBV4-3
CAISERPRETQYF	TRBJ2-5	TRBV10-3
CASTGPSSGNTIYF	TRBJ1-3	TRBV6-1
CSARDPTSGRYNEQFF	TRBJ2-1	TRBV20-1
CASSRDFVRVADTQYF	TRBJ2-3	TRBV12-3/TRBV12-4
CASRQGQSLVGGEQYF	TRBJ2-7	TRBV11-2
CASSIQGAYGYTF	TRBJ1-2	TRBV28
CASSPSGAVTYEQYF	TRBJ2-7	TRBV9
CASSQGSGRARNEQFF	TRBJ2-1	TRBV4-3
CASSPYNTGELFF	TRBJ2-2	TRBV3-1
CASSAGRGQAFF	TRBJ1-1	TRBV11-3
CATSSYNSPLHF	TRBJ1-6	TRBV27
CATQWSGGVLAFF	TRBJ1-1	TRBV19
CSGYSGMGNEQFF	TRBJ2-1	TRBV20-1
CASSHTSGGTYEQYF	TRBJ2-7	TRBV12-3/TRBV12-4
CASSLKTTQGYTF	TRBJ1-2	TRBV28